A selection of T cell receptor beta chains follows, all from one sample in a study of shared clonotypes between healthy human individuals. Assay: immunoSEQ multiplex PCR; the TCRdb copy retains only in-frame clones and omits some. This table holds approximately 720,000 clones, just over 90% found once. The sequenced sample consisted of naive CD8+ T cells sorted from blood. The source of these receptors is a man aged 25 to 40 in good health. CDR3s include the opening cysteine and the closing phenylalanine or tryptophan. D genes are given only for firm matches. Clone size, where shown, is once, few, many, or a class for clones that have expanded.

length	D	V	size	J	CDR3	DNA
14	NA	TRBV27	NA	TRBJ1-4	CASSFGRDSEKLFF	TGTGCCAGCAGTTTCGGCAGGGATTCAGAAAAACTGTTTTTT
15	TRBD2	TRBV6-5	few	TRBJ2-7	CASSTGTSGTYEQYF	TGTGCCAGCAGTACCGGGACTAGCGGTACCTACGAGCAGTACTTC
14	NA	TRBV10-3	NA	TRBJ2-7	CAISELGTNYEQYF	TGTGCCATCAGTGAGCTTGGGACGAACTACGAGCAGTACTTC
18	TRBD2	TRBV7-6	NA	TRBJ2-1	CASSPGTSGSSLSDEQFF	TGTGCCAGCAGCCCGGGGACTAGCGGGAGCTCTCTTAGCGATGAGCAGTTCTTC
14	NA	TRBV6-5	NA	TRBJ2-2	CASSYSGNTGELFF	TGTGCCAGCAGTTACAGCGGGAACACCGGGGAGCTGTTTTTT
16	TRBD2	TRBV2	NA	TRBJ2-7	CASSGRRAGGTYEQYF	TGTGCCAGCAGTGGGAGGCGAGCGGGAGGGACCTACGAGCAGTACTTC
15	NA	TRBV27	NA	TRBJ2-3	CASSTTLLLPDTQYF	TGTGCCAGCAGCACAACCCTACTACTCCCAGATACGCAGTATTTT
13	NA	TRBV5-1	NA	TRBJ2-5	CASRPDEVETQYF	TGCGCCAGCAGACCGGACGAGGTAGAGACCCAGTACTTC
11	NA	TRBV6-1	few	TRBJ2-3	CATSPMDTQYF	TGTGCCACGAGCCCGATGGATACGCAGTATTTT
15	NA	TRBV13	few	TRBJ1-1	CASSLAGDGRAEAFF	TGTGCCAGCAGCTTAGCGGGGGATGGTAGGGCTGAAGCTTTCTTT
15	NA	TRBV27	few	TRBJ2-3	CASSLGGKGEGTQYF	TGTGCCAGCAGTTTGGGCGGGAAGGGAGAGGGTACGCAGTATTTT
18	TRBD2	TRBV11-2	NA	TRBJ2-5	CASSLDLAGMAYQETQYF	TGTGCCAGCAGCTTAGACCTAGCGGGAATGGCGTACCAAGAGACCCAGTACTTC
15	TRBD2	TRBV28	NA	TRBJ2-7	CASSLGLAGGYEQYF	TGTGCCAGCAGTTTAGGACTAGCGGGAGGCTACGAGCAGTACTTC
13	NA	TRBV28	NA	TRBJ1-2	CASKTGETFGYTF	TGTGCCAGCAAAACCGGGGAGACGTTTGGCTACACCTTC
14	TRBD1	TRBV28	NA	TRBJ1-2	CASSLRQGAYGYTF	TGTGCCAGCAGTCTTAGACAGGGGGCGTATGGCTACACCTTC
16	TRBD1	TRBV19	NA	TRBJ2-5	CASSIGIGTDQETQYF	TGTGCCAGTAGTATAGGTATCGGGACAGATCAAGAGACCCAGTACTTC
14	TRBD1	TRBV7-9	NA	TRBJ1-4	CASSFGQESEKLFF	TGTGCCAGCAGCTTCGGACAGGAGAGTGAAAAACTGTTTTTT
15	TRBD1	TRBV27	NA	TRBJ1-2	CASSGTGAWTGGYTF	TGTGCCAGCAGCGGGACAGGGGCATGGACGGGTGGCTACACCTTC
16	TRBD2	TRBV7-9	NA	TRBJ2-1	CASSWSGRKPYNEQFF	TGTGCCAGCAGCTGGAGCGGGAGGAAACCCTACAATGAGCAGTTCTTC
14	NA	TRBV7-9	NA	TRBJ2-7	CASSPDTGLHEQYF	TGTGCCAGCAGCCCGGATACAGGGTTACACGAGCAGTACTTC
11	NA	TRBV7-8	once	TRBJ2-1	CASSLASEQFF	TGTGCCAGCAGCTTAGCCAGTGAGCAGTTCTTC
13	TRBD1	TRBV29-1	NA	TRBJ2-7	CSVDLGQGVKQYF	TGCAGCGTTGACCTGGGACAGGGTGTCAAGCAGTACTTC
12	NA	TRBV6-1	NA	TRBJ1-5	CASRNSMEPQHF	TGTGCCAGCCGGAATTCTATGGAGCCCCAGCATTTT
19	TRBD2	TRBV19	NA	TRBJ2-1	CASSMVRVAGGPTYNEQFF	TGTGCCAGTAGTATGGTTAGAGTAGCGGGAGGCCCAACCTACAATGAGCAGTTCTTC
16	TRBD2	TRBV28	once	TRBJ2-7	CASRDPGTSDLLEQYF	TGTGCCAGCAGAGATCCCGGGACTAGCGACCTCCTCGAGCAGTACTTC
15	NA	TRBV27	NA	TRBJ1-4	CASSSRQAVNEKLFF	TGTGCCAGCAGTTCACGACAGGCGGTGAATGAAAAACTGTTTTTT
14	NA	TRBV2	NA	TRBJ1-1	CASSKQERNTEAFF	TGTGCCAGCAGTAAACAGGAGAGGAACACTGAAGCTTTCTTT
19	NA	TRBV5-6	NA	TRBJ1-1	CASSFSVWGARGVGFEAFF	TGTGCCAGCAGCTTTTCGGTGTGGGGGGCCCGCGGCGTAGGTTTTGAAGCTTTCTTT
14	TRBD2	TRBV2	once	TRBJ2-5	CASGGLAGEETQYF	TGTGCCAGCGGCGGGTTAGCGGGAGAAGAGACCCAGTACTTC
16	NA	TRBV5-4	NA	TRBJ1-3	CASSFDPSTSGNTIYF	TGTGCCAGCAGCTTTGACCCAAGCACCTCTGGAAACACCATATATTTT
16	TRBD1	TRBV7-9	once	TRBJ1-4	CASSLAGQGANEKLFF	TGTGCCAGCAGCTTAGCCGGACAGGGTGCTAATGAAAAACTGTTTTTT
14	TRBD1	TRBV29-1	few	TRBJ2-5	CSVPQPTGQETQYF	TGCAGCGTTCCCCAACCGACAGGGCAAGAGACCCAGTACTTC
14	NA	TRBV28	NA	TRBJ2-1	CASSLPLRATEQFF	TGTGCCAGCAGTTTACCCCTTAGGGCGACTGAGCAGTTCTTC
13	NA	TRBV9	NA	TRBJ2-3	CASSEGVSDTQYF	TGTGCCAGCAGTGAGGGGGTGTCGGATACGCAGTATTTT
15	TRBD2	TRBV5-1	NA	TRBJ2-1	CASSRGTSGYNEQFF	TGCGCCAGCAGCAGGGGGACTAGCGGATACAATGAGCAGTTCTTC
14	NA	TRBV7-2	NA	TRBJ2-3	CASILRQSTDTQYF	TGTGCCAGCATCCTTAGACAGAGCACAGATACGCAGTATTTT
15	NA	TRBV6-1	NA	TRBJ2-3	CASSQISGSTDTQYF	TGTGCCAGCAGCCAGATCAGCGGGAGCACAGATACGCAGTATTTT
12	TRBD1	TRBV2	NA	TRBJ2-4	CATRGAKNIQYF	TGTGCCACCAGGGGGGCCAAAAACATTCAGTACTTC
14	TRBD1	TRBV28	NA	TRBJ1-2	CASSFDRDGYGYTF	TGTGCCAGCAGTTTTGACAGGGATGGCTATGGCTACACCTTC
14	NA	TRBV5-1	once	TRBJ1-1	CASSFEQGSTEAFF	TGCGCCAGCAGCTTCGAACAGGGTAGCACTGAAGCTTTCTTT
14	NA	TRBV7-9	NA	TRBJ1-5	CASSLADLNQPQHF	TGTGCCAGCAGCTTAGCAGACCTCAATCAGCCCCAGCATTTT
13	TRBD2	TRBV27	NA	TRBJ2-7	CASKLAEPYEQYF	TGTGCCAGCAAGCTAGCGGAGCCCTACGAGCAGTACTTC
17	NA	TRBV7-9	NA	TRBJ2-1	CASSPFPQASSYNEQFF	TGTGCCAGCAGCCCCTTCCCACAGGCGAGCTCCTACAATGAGCAGTTCTTC
18	TRBD2	TRBV19	NA	TRBJ2-1	CASSPRLAGLSSYNEQFF	TGTGCCAGTAGTCCTCGCCTAGCGGGTCTGAGCTCCTACAATGAGCAGTTCTTC
13	TRBD2	TRBV29-1	NA	TRBJ2-2	CSVVSGRAGELFF	TGCAGCGTTGTGTCCGGGAGGGCCGGGGAGCTGTTTTTT
15	NA	TRBV7-9	NA	TRBJ2-1	CASSFSLKGVDEQFF	TGTGCCAGCAGCTTCAGTCTCAAAGGGGTCGATGAGCAGTTCTTC
16	TRBD2	TRBV27	NA	TRBJ2-1	CASSPLLAGGPNEQFF	TGTGCCAGCAGCCCCCTCCTAGCGGGAGGGCCGAATGAGCAGTTCTTC
18	NA	TRBV27	NA	TRBJ1-5	CASSLESPGASPAQPQHF	TGTGCCAGCAGTTTAGAGTCTCCAGGGGCGAGCCCCGCTCAGCCCCAGCATTTT
15	TRBD1	TRBV27	few	TRBJ2-3	CASSPGTVYTDTQYF	TGTGCCAGCAGTCCAGGGACAGTTTACACAGATACGCAGTATTTT
16	NA	TRBV7-2	NA	TRBJ2-7	CASSLSPGQRTYEQYF	TGTGCCAGCAGCTTAAGTCCGGGACAAAGGACCTACGAGCAGTACTTC
15	TRBD2	TRBV11-2	NA	TRBJ2-7	CASSLGLAGSYEQYF	TGTGCCAGCAGCTTAGGTCTAGCGGGATCCTACGAGCAGTACTTC
15	TRBD1	TRBV30	NA	TRBJ2-2	CAWRGRGQETGELFF	TGTGCCTGGAGGGGTCGCGGACAGGAAACCGGGGAGCTGTTTTTT
15	TRBD2	TRBV19	NA	TRBJ2-1	CASSITSGSGNEQFF	TGTGCCAGTAGTATCACTAGCGGGAGTGGTAATGAGCAGTTCTTC
14	TRBD1	TRBV27	once	TRBJ1-1	CASSAGTGGTEAFF	TGTGCCAGCAGTGCCGGGACAGGGGGCACTGAAGCTTTCTTT
13	NA	TRBV7-6	NA	TRBJ2-7	CASSLAPVLEQYF	TGTGCCAGCAGCCTCGCCCCAGTTCTAGAGCAGTACTTC